One sample yielded the 20 T cell receptor beta chains listed below, sequenced in a study of T cells after yellow fever vaccination. TCRdb reanalysed the 5' RACE reads using MiXCR and keeps one entry per CDR3 protein. Among 450,000 to 550,000 distinct CDR3 sequences listed, around a fifth were seen once. This specimen was PBMCs, taken less than 25 days after the first yellow fever vaccination. The receptors were gathered from a man aged 18-30 years who received the YFV17D yellow fever vaccine.

This clonotype occurred a few times. The genes are TRBV12-3 or TRBV12-4 and TRBJ2-7, with 11 bases lining up with TRBD1. The CDR3 has 14 residues. The V segment lost 3 bases and the J segment 5 bases; nucleotides outside the gene matches: 3. CDR3 DNA: TGTGCCAGCAGTTTGGACAGGGGGCTGGACGAGCAGTACGTC. As protein: CASSLDRGLDEQYV.

The chain recombines TRBV11-2 with TRBJ2-3; TRBD2 aligns across 9 bases. The CDR3 sequence is 15 residues long. V gave up 2 bases and J gave up 8 bases; unmatched junction bases: 8. In germline, CDR1 is SGHAT, CDR2 FQNNGV. CDR3 nucleotide sequence: TGTGCCAGCAGCTTAACCCAGCCTAGCGGGGCTACGCAGTATTTT. It yields the protein CASSLTQPSGATQYF.

In its sample, this clonotype was seen many times. V and J are TRBV7-9 and TRBJ2-3, with TRBD2 as a possible D gene (5 bases). The CDR3 extends over 14 amino acids. CDR1 is SEHNR and CDR2 is FQNEAQ in the germline V gene (reference sequence). The V gene lost 5 bases and the J gene lost 4 bases, with 13 bases spanning the gap. The DNA of the CDR3 is TGTGCCAGCAGCCTGGACTCAACCCCAGATACGCAGTATTTT. Translated: CASSLDSTPDTQYF. The full variable domain, its missing parts supplied by reference TRBV7-9 and TRBJ2-3, is DTGVSQNPRHKITKRGQNVTFRCDPISEHNRLYWYRQTLGQGPEFLTYFQNEAQLEKSRLLSDRFSAERPKGSFSTLEIQRTEQGDSAMYLCASSLDSTPDTQYFGPGTRLTVL.

The rearrangement uses TRBV6-1 and TRBJ2-7; TRBD2 might be the D (5 bases). The V end lost 7 bases, the J end lost 3 bases, and 7 bases lay between the germline ends. The germline V gene has CDR1 MNHNS and CDR2 SASEGT. This CDR3 region has 11 residues. In nucleotides, the CDR3 is TGTGCCAGCATACGGGGCTACGAGCAGTACGTC. Encoded protein: CASIRGYEQYV.

This clonotype showed up just a few times. The J gene is TRBJ1-2, the V gene TRBV10-3; possible D gene TRBD1, 5 bases. Trimming took 10 bases from V and 0 from J, leaving 18 bases between them. Germline V gives CDR1 ENHRY, CDR2 SYGVKD. The CDR3 has 15 residues. In nucleotides, the CDR3 is TGTGCCACAACTCCGGGGGGGGGTACTAACTATGGCTACACCTTC. Its protein product is CATTPGGGTNYGYTF.

CDR3 sequence: CASSLQPSLGYTF. As DNA, the CDR3 is TGTGCCAGCAGTTTACAGCCCTCGCTCGGCTACACCTTC. The rearrangement links TRBV27 to TRBJ1-2; D ambiguous. The V and J ends lost 2 bases and 8 bases respectively, with 12 bases between them. CDR1 and CDR2 from the germline V gene are MNHEY and SMNVEV (reference sequence). This CDR3 has 13 amino acids.

The rearrangement joins TRBV7-3 to TRBJ1-2, with D possibly being TRBD1 (5 bases). The CDR3 is 14 amino acids. V was cut by 1 base and J by 6 bases, with 12 bases left in between. The germline CDR1 and CDR2 sequences are SGHTA and FQGTGA. CDR3 nucleotide sequence: TGTGCCAGCAGCTTAATTGGAGGGGAAGATGGCTACACCTTC. It encodes CASSLIGGEDGYTF.

In its sample, this clonotype was seen a few times. J is TRBJ1-4 and V is TRBV20-1; no clear D gene. Trimming left V 5 bases short and J 2 bases short, with 9 bases between. The CDR3 runs to 13 residues. Germline-derived CDR1 and CDR2 are DFQATT and SNEGSKA (reference sequence). CDR3 in amino acids: CSALRQTNEKLFF. CDR3 DNA: TGCAGTGCTTTGAGGCAGACTAATGAAAAACTGTTTTTT.

This chain uses TRBV7-9 with TRBJ1-2; D unclear. Trimming took 3 bases from V and 3 from J, leaving 2 bases between them. The germline V gene has CDR1 SEHNR and CDR2 FQNEAQ (reference sequence). The CDR3 covers 11 residues. CDR3 amino acids: CASSFDYGYTF. CDR3 DNA: TGTGCCAGCAGCTTCGACTATGGCTACACCTTC.

This clonotype has at least ten counts. The V gene is TRBV20-1, the J gene TRBJ1-2, with 9 nucleotides matching TRBD1. CDR1 DFQATT and CDR2 SNEGSKA come from the germline V gene (reference sequence). Trimming cost V 6 bases and J 1 base; bases outside gene matches: 6. The CDR3 is 14 amino acids. The CDR3 spells CSALQGASNYGYTF. Here the CDR3 DNA reads TGCAGTGCATTACAGGGGGCGAGTAACTATGGCTACACCTTC.

This clonotype was recorded once. J is TRBJ1-1 and V is TRBV12-3 or TRBV12-4; unclear D gene. The germline V and J ends were trimmed by 7 bases and 3 bases, with 9 bases remaining between them. This CDR3 is built from 12 residues. The CDR3 reads CASNLGDTEAFF. Written as DNA, the CDR3 is TGTGCCAGCAACCTTGGAGACACTGAAGCTTTCTTT.

This clonotype was detected ten times or more. J is TRBJ1-1 and V is TRBV5-1, with D perhaps TRBD1 (6 bases). The CDR3 length is 15 residues. Germline V CDR1 and CDR2: SGHRS, YFSETQ. The ends were cut back, 1 base at V and 1 base at J, with 11 bases in the middle. CDR3 loop: CASSLRSGANTEAFF. The CDR3 DNA reads as TGCGCCAGCAGCTTGCGGTCGGGGGCGAACACTGAAGCTTTCTTT.

The chain joins TRBV4-3 to TRBJ1-4; 7 bases line up with TRBD1. Per germline, CDR1 LGHNA and CDR2 YSLEER. The CDR3 runs to 14 residues. V was clipped by 4 bases and J by 7 bases; unmatched bases: 6. CDR3 residues: CASSPQGRGEKLFF. CDR3 nucleotides: TGCGCCAGCAGCCCACAGGGGAGGGGTGAAAAACTGTTTTTT.

This clonotype was counted a few times. This chain connects TRBV15 to TRBJ2-1; 9 positions match TRBD2. J lost 10 bases, V lost 6 bases, and 19 bases had no gene match. Germline V gene lookup returns CDR1 LNHNV and CDR2 YYDKDF (reference sequence). The CDR3 length is 17 residues. The CDR3 DNA reads as TGTGCCACCAGTTGGGCCCTCTTGCGGGGGGGCCGCAGGGAGCAGTTCTTC. Its protein product is CATSWALLRGGRREQFF.

This clonotype was detected only a few times. This sequence joins TRBV3-1 and TRBJ2-3; 8 bases agree with TRBD2. V shed 1 base, J shed 4 bases, and the junction held 7 bases outside the gene matches. The CDR3 sequence is 16 residues long. The germline V gene encodes CDR1 LGHDT and CDR2 YNNKEL (reference sequence). In nucleotides, the CDR3 is TGTGCCAGCAGCCAAGCGGGCGGGGGGTCCGCAGATACGCAGTATTTT. This translates into CASSQAGGGSADTQYF.

V is TRBV19 and J is TRBJ1-5; D is possibly TRBD1 (6 bases). This CDR3 spans 17 amino acids. Germline CDR1 reads LNHDA; CDR2 reads SQIVND (reference sequence). Trimming left V 1 base short and J 3 bases short, with 16 bases between. CDR3 amino acids: CASSIAGGRGVNQPQHF. Written as DNA, the CDR3 is TGTGCCAGTAGTATAGCGGGGGGCCGGGGGGTCAATCAGCCCCAGCATTTT. The full variable domain, in which reference TRBV19 and TRBJ1-5 provide the parts outside the CDR3, is DGGITQSPKYLFRKEGQNVTLSCEQNLNHDAMYWYRQDPGQGLRLIYYSQIVNDFQKGDIAEGYSVSREKKESFPLTVTSAQKNPTAFYLCASSIAGGRGVNQPQHFGDGTRLSIL.

The chain joins TRBV4-3 to TRBJ2-1, with 9 bases identical to TRBD1. V shed 4 bases, J shed 9 bases, and the junction held 13 bases outside the gene matches. The V gene's germline CDR1 is LGHNA and CDR2 YSLEER. The CDR3 length is 16 residues. This chain's CDR3 is CASSRVQGALSSEQFF. DNA for the CDR3: TGCGCCAGCAGCCGAGTACAGGGGGCGCTTTCGAGTGAGCAGTTCTTC.

CDR3 bases: TGTGCCAGTAGTATCGTCGGGAGAAACCAAGAGACCCAGTACTTC. This translates into CASSIVGRNQETQYF. V usage is TRBV19 and J usage is TRBJ2-5; the D gene is possibly TRBD2 (6 bases). The CDR3 has 15 amino acids. CDR1 LNHDA and CDR2 SQIVND come from the germline V gene (reference sequence). V lost 3 bases and J 0 bases, leaving 11 bases between the germline ends.

The J gene is TRBJ2-7, the V gene TRBV2; 8 positions agree with TRBD1. The germline CDR1 and CDR2 sequences are SNHLY and FYNNEI. The CDR3 totals 14 residues. V lost 2 bases and J lost 2; bases outside the gene matches: 2. CDR3 in amino acids: CASSEQGQAYEQYF. CDR3 nucleotides: TGTGCCAGCAGTGAACAGGGACAGGCCTACGAGCAGTACTTC.

This clonotype was seen a handful of times. This sequence joins TRBV29-1 and TRBJ2-7; 7 bases fit TRBD2. Germline loops: CDR1 SQVTM, CDR2 ANQGSEA. V was clipped by 4 bases and J by 4 bases; unmatched bases: 10. This CDR3 spans 14 amino acids. The CDR3 loop is CSVAIDGTKYEQYV. The CDR3 DNA is TGCAGCGTTGCCATAGACGGGACTAAATACGAGCAGTACGTC.